This TCR beta chain was identified during a study of T cell responses to AZD1222 COVID-19 vaccine. Germline assignment: CDR1 LGHDT and CDR2 YNNKEL (reference sequence). After removal of 2 bases from V and 6 bases from J, the junction contained 3 bases not matched to a gene. This CDR3 region has 13 residues. TCRdb's table, derived via immunoSEQ multiplex PCR, lists solely in-frame clones and lacks some. The repertoire has 95,000 to 150,000 clones, roughly 93% of them found once; the top ten carry around 1.7%. Sequenced here: peripheral blood, sampled on day 0 of AZD1222 vaccination. This sequence originates from an adult in good health. J is TRBJ1-2 and V is TRBV3-1 (or the pseudogene TRBV3-2); 7 nucleotides align to TRBD1. In DNA form, the CDR3 reads TGTGCCAGCAGCCAAACAGGGGTCCATGGCTACACCTTC. Its translation is CASSQTGVHGYTF.